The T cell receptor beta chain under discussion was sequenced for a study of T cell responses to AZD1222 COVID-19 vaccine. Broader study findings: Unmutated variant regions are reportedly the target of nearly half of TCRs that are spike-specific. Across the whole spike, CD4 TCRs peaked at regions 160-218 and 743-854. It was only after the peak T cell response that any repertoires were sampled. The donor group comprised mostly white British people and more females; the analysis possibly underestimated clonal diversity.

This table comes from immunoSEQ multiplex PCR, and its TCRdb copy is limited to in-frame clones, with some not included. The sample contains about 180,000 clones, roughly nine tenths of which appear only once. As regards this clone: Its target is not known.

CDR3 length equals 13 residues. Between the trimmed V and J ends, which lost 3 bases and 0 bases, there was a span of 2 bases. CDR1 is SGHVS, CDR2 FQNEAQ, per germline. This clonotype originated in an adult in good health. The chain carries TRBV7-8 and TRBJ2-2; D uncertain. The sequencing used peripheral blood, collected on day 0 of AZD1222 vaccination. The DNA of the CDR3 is TGTGCCAGCAGCTTGACGAACACCGGGGAGCTGTTTTTT. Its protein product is CASSLTNTGELFF.